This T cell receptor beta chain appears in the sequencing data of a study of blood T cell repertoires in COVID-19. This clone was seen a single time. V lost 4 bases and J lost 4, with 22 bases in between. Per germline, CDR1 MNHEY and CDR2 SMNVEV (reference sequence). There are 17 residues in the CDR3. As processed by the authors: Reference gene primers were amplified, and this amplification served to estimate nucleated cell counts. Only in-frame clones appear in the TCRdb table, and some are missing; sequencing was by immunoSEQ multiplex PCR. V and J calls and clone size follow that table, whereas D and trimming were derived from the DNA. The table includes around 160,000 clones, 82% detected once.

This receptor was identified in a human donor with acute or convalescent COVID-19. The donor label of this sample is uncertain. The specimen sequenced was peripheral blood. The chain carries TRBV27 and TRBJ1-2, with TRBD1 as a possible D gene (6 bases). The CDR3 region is CASSYNAGVDRFYGYTF. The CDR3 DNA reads TGTGCCAGCAGTTACAATGCAGGGGTTGATAGATTCTATGGCTACACCTTC.